The rows below give T cell receptor beta chains drawn from one sample of a study of blood T cell repertoires in COVID-19. Data came from immunoSEQ multiplex PCR; TCRdb stores just in-frame clones and leaves some out. Of roughly 230,000 clones detected, more than 75% appear once; the ten largest clones hold 5% to 7.5%. Sequenced input: PBMCs or T cells enriched from blood (not recorded which). The receptors here all came from a woman aged 45-60 years who had been exposed to COVID-19. Both conserved end residues are part of each CDR3.

v_gene,j_gene,CDR3aa
TRBV5-5,TRBJ1-5,CASSSILNQPQHF
TRBV27,TRBJ2-7,CASSIGLASYEQYF
TRBV6-5,TRBJ1-2,CASAGSPNYGYTF
TRBV6-1,TRBJ2-7,CASSEGRGRLTYEQYF
TRBV2,TRBJ2-7,CASSKFHNSGGIYEQYF
TRBV28,TRBJ1-1,CASSTGAPGAFF
TRBV9,TRBJ1-1,CASSVIAGRTEAFF
TRBV2,TRBJ1-2,CASSLPRLSSF
TRBV4-3,TRBJ1-2,CASSQAMQGLNYGYTF
TRBV27,TRBJ1-2,CASSLTIGQHGYTF
TRBV24-1,TRBJ1-2,CATSAGQGRYGYTF
TRBV27,TRBJ1-5,CASSLGGNNQPQHF
TRBV19,TRBJ2-5,CASSPSRQETQYF
TRBV6-5,TRBJ1-2,CASSYYTSYGYTF
TRBV10-3,TRBJ1-1,CAISGNTEAFF
TRBV25-1,TRBJ1-1,CASSEGGGMNTEAFF
TRBV5-4,TRBJ1-2,CASSSARGIWGYTF
TRBV5-1,TRBJ2-7,CASSFGHHEQYF
TRBV2,TRBJ1-5,CASSGQGKPQHF
TRBV18,TRBJ2-5,CASSPVRETQYF
TRBV29-1,TRBJ2-7,CSVSRAVQSYEQYF
TRBV6-1,TRBJ1-6,CASSEGEGGGNSPLHF
TRBV5-4,TRBJ2-3,CASSLPGGTNTQYF
TRBV19,TRBJ2-1,CASSKISGFDEQFF
TRBV6-5,TRBJ1-2,CASSLRGSDYGYTF
TRBV6-6,TRBJ1-6,CASSYTDSPGSPLHF
TRBV28,TRBJ1-4,CASSSVHRANEKLFF
TRBV29-1,TRBJ1-1,CSATGGHTEAFF
TRBV5-1,TRBJ1-6,CASSLATAWDSPLHF
TRBV11-3,TRBJ2-7,CASSLHGREPYEQYF
TRBV6-2/TRBV6-3,TRBJ2-3,CASSYSPAGGRYRVVDTQYF
TRBV5-4,TRBJ2-5,CASSLIGGVQETQYF
TRBV4-3,TRBJ2-1,CASSQDVMVRRGRDNEQFF